The subject of this entry is one TCR beta chain. As handled by the study authors: Amplification with reference gene primers provided the estimates of nucleated cell counts. The table came from immunoSEQ multiplex PCR; TCRdb's copy has only in-frame clones and leaves some out. That table furnishes V, J and clone size, whereas the DNA furnished D and trimming. The sample lists tens of thousands of clones; about 87% were seen once. The sample belongs to a study of blood T cell repertoires in COVID-19. Overall study: Samples representing acute and convalescent COVID-19 were sourced from the United States, Italy and Spain. Nucleic acid was either cDNA or gDNA, and it came from T cells, B-cell-depleted T cells, or PBMCs.

This CDR3 comprises 17 residues. The V gene's germline CDR1 is SGHTA and CDR2 FQGNSA. V gave up 3 bases and J gave up 1 base; unmatched junction bases: 3. Material: peripheral blood. The genes are TRBV7-2 and TRBJ2-5, with 15 bases identical to TRBD2. The receptor was isolated from a man in his sixties with acute or convalescent COVID-19. The CDR3 sequence is CASSFGLAGGGQETQYF. CDR3 DNA sequence: TGTGCCAGCAGCTTCGGACTAGCGGGAGGGGGCCAAGAGACCCAGTACTTC.